This section outlines one T cell receptor (beta chain) sequence together with its context. This sample was taken from a study of control samples from healthy donors and cancer patients. CDR3 length: 15 residues. Trimming cost V 2 bases and J 0 bases, with 8 bases left between them. Germline lookup yields CDR1 GTSNPN and CDR2 SVGIG (reference sequence). Repertoires were generated with immunoSEQ multiplex PCR, while TCRdb's copy carries only in-frame clones and drops some. Of about 99,000 clones listed, around 89% were seen once; the top ten hold under 20%. The source of this sequence is a man in his sixties with lung cancer. The source material was PBMCs. The V call is TRBV30, the J call TRBJ1-6; D is unresolved. CDR3 amino acids: CAWSLKSSYNSPLHF. The CDR3 DNA sequence: TGTGCCTGGAGTTTGAAGAGCTCCTATAATTCACCCCTCCACTTT.